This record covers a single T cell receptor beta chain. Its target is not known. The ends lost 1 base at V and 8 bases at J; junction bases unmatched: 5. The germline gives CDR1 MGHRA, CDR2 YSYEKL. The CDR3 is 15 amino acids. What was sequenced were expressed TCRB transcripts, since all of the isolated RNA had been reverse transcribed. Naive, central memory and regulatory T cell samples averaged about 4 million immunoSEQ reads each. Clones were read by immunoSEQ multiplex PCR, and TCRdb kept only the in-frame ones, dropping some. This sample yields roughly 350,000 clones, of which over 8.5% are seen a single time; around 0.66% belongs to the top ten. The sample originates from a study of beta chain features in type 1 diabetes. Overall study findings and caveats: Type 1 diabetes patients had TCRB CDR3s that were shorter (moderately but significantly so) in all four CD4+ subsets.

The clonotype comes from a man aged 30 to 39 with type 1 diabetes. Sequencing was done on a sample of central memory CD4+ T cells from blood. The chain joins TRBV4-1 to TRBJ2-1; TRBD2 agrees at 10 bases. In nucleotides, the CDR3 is TGCGCCAGCAGCCAAGGACTAGCGGGTACGTATGAGCAGTTCTTC. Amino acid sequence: CASSQGLAGTYEQFF.